Following are 7 T cell receptor beta chains from one sample sequenced in a study of immune evolution from preneoplasia to lung adenocarcinoma. Clones were sequenced by immunoSEQ multiplex PCR, and TCRdb holds only the in-frame ones, with some missing. Of approximately 5,800 clones in the sample, less than 80% were seen once. Sequencing input: FFPE adjacent normal lung tissue. These receptors came from a person between 65 and 79 years old with lung adenocarcinoma.

V and J are TRBV27 and TRBJ1-5, with 11 bases matching TRBD1. Germline lookup yields CDR1 MNHEY and CDR2 SMNVEV (reference sequence). V was pared by 2 bases and J by 6 bases, with 0 bases of the junction left unmatched. The CDR3 has 14 residues. CDR3 amino acids: CASSLGTGGQPQHF. The DNA of the CDR3 is TGTGCCAGCAGTTTAGGGACAGGGGGTCAGCCCCAGCATTTT.

The gene calls are TRBV15 and TRBJ2-5; TRBD2 matches at 10 bases. Germline V gene data show CDR1 as LNHNV and CDR2 as YYDKDF (reference sequence). V lost 1 base and J lost 0; bases outside the gene matches: 5. This CDR3 has 17 amino acids. The chain's CDR3 is CATSRAGSGRDQETQYF. CDR3 bases: TGTGCCACCAGCAGAGCTGGGAGCGGGAGGGACCAAGAGACCCAGTACTTC.

The chain combines TRBV7-9 with TRBJ2-3; tentative D call: TRBD2 (6 bases). From germline, CDR1 is SEHNR and CDR2 FQNEAQ (reference sequence). Trimming left V 4 bases short and J 3 bases short, with 17 bases between. The CDR3 consists of 16 residues. In DNA, the CDR3 is TGTGCCAGCAGCTCGGGGGTATCGGGGAGGACAGATACGCAGTATTTT. This sequence encodes CASSSGVSGRTDTQYF.

This clone ranks as large. This rearrangement joins TRBV4-2 to TRBJ2-3, with TRBD2 matching over 11 bases. V was clipped by 0 bases and J by 5 bases; unmatched bases: 10. CDR1 and CDR2 (germline): LGHNA, YNFKEQ. The CDR3 runs 18 residues. CDR3 sequence (DNA): TGTGCCAGCAGCCAAGATTGGGCTAGCGGGGGGTTAGGAGATACGCAGTATTTT. This sequence encodes CASSQDWASGGLGDTQYF.

V is TRBV28 and J is TRBJ2-7; D is tentatively TRBD1 or TRBD2 (5 bases each). Trimming cost V 6 bases and J 7 bases, with 28 bases left between them. CDR1 and CDR2 from the germline V gene are MDHEN and SYDVKM. The length of the CDR3 is 17 residues. The chain's CDR3 is CASRTSFSASWGSEQYF. The CDR3 nucleotides read TGTGCCAGCAGAACCAGTTTCTCGGCTAGCTGGGGGTCAGAGCAGTACTTC.

V is TRBV6-1 and J is TRBJ1-5; no definite D call. Germline lookup yields CDR1 MNHNS and CDR2 SASEGT. The CDR3 is made up of 15 amino acids. Trimming took off 2 bases at V and 3 bases at J, with 11 bases between the two ends. CDR3 amino acids: CASSEISSINQPQHF. CDR3 DNA sequence: TGTGCCAGCAGTGAAATTTCATCTATCAATCAGCCCCAGCATTTT.

The chain combines TRBV28 with TRBJ2-1, with D tentatively TRBD2 (6 bases). Germline V CDR1 and CDR2: MDHEN, SYDVKM. The V gene lost 8 bases and the J gene lost 0 bases, with 11 bases spanning the gap. This CDR3 is built from 14 residues. The CDR3 sequence: CASRLGGSYNEQFF. The CDR3 DNA reads as TGTGCCAGCCGGTTGGGGGGCTCCTACAATGAGCAGTTCTTC. Full variable domain (missing parts from reference TRBV28 and TRBJ2-1): DVKVTQSSRYLVKRTGEKVFLECVQDMDHENMFWYRQDPGLGLRLIYFSYDVKMKEKGDIPEGYSVSREKKERFSLILESASTNQTSMYLCASRLGGSYNEQFFGPGTRLTVL.